This record covers a single T cell receptor beta chain. This clone appeared a few times. What this receptor recognizes is not known. Per-base qualities were not stored, and no clone one base away is much larger. The library relied on the immunoSEQ multiplex PCR assay. A mixture of 60 forward primers for TCR Vbeta segments and 13 reverse primers for TCR Jbeta segments was used in the multiplex PCR. A multiplex PCR assay on genomic DNA amplified the CDR3 region of rearranged TCR beta genes. On the Illumina HiSeq System, the amplified TCR beta libraries were sequenced as 87-base-pair reads. The authors' analysis ran thus. In a later analysis, approximately 74 million unique TCR beta chains were counted across the roughly 610 repertoires, and roughly 11 million of these chains were shared by at least two donors. Raw reads were error-corrected and collapsed into unique sequences with a nearest-neighbor algorithm that merged closely related sequences to remove PCR and sequencing errors. V, D and J gene segments were assigned by aligning CDR3 sequences to IMGT reference sequences. For a sequence to be retained, a match of at least six nucleotides to both a V gene segment and a J gene segment was required. A rearrangement was called productive if the CDR3 had no stop codons and remained in frame with V and J, and every other rearrangement was called non-productive. Following IMGT convention, CDR3 was defined as the stretch from the second conserved V-encoded cysteine to the conserved J-encoded phenylalanine. The earlier analysis of some 580 of the donors excluded any sequence lacking an unambiguous match to a single V gene segment. An earlier analysis of roughly 590 of the donors called V segments functional above 56.7% productive rearrangements and segregating when the between-donor standard deviation exceeded 5%. A statistical classification framework was developed to diagnose cytomegalovirus status using the catalog of TCR beta chain sequences. A later analysis assigned V and J genes by comparing TCR nucleotide sequences with IMGT/GENE-DB human TR gene sequences. Using the TCRdist pipeline, a later analysis assigned CDR3 sequences along with most-parsimonious VDJ recombination scenarios. A later analysis defined each TCR beta chain by its CDR3 amino acid sequence plus V-gene family, and excluded reads lacking a unique V-gene family. To address suspected cross-contamination and a sequencing artifact, a later analysis removed under 600 highly shared, low-generation-probability nucleotide sequences. In a later analysis, a clonal expansion index for each public chain was calculated from normalized within-repertoire ranks of inferred template counts. In a later analysis, generation probabilities were computed using a VDJ recombination model fitted to out-of-frame rearrangements, and the results were checked against IGoR. A later analysis scored TCR-TCR, TCR-HLA and TCR-CMV co-occurrence with hypergeometric tests, applying a repertoire-size bias correction to TCR pairs. To estimate false discovery rates, a later analysis permuted the HLA or CMV assignments 20 times. In a later analysis, co-occurring TCRs were grouped using DBSCAN, with TCRdist sequence similarity added in when clustering inside HLA-allele-positive subsets. Co-occurrence clustering excluded repertoires with fewer than 30,000 or more than 120,000 public chains, plus five with anomalous nucleotide sharing. What TCRdb holds here is the immuneACCESS table cut down to in-frame rearrangements. Part of the clones is not present; checked against another copy, under half of the missing clones reflect an unresolved V gene, and the others are unexplained. The V and J calls and clone size were taken over from that table, and D and trimming were inferred from the DNA. This sample lists 95,000 to 150,000 clones; over 60% were detected once. Around 5.8% of the sample is in the top ten clones.

The CDR3, from cysteine to phenylalanine, totals 13 residues. Here the CDR3 DNA is all that survives: 39 bases in frame from base 1. CDR1 is given as GTSNPN and CDR2 as SVGIG, both from the germline V gene (reference sequence). V trim: 7 bases; J trim: 0 bases; unmatched bases: 3. This sample stems from a study of cytomegalovirus exposure and HLA in healthy donors (TCRdb year 2017). With regard to the full study: An earlier analysis of roughly 610 of the donors reported 276 Gb of sequence data and around 100 million unique TCR beta sequences obtained from about 170 million T cells. About 310 gigabases of sequencing data and 78 million or so unique TCR sequences were included in an early release covering 550 to 650 HLA-typed donors. The genetic ancestry cluster associated with self-reported Caucasian donors included over 65% of the roughly 400 genotyped donors. The aim of the study was to test whether cataloging public T cell receptors could identify signatures of past pathogen exposure. The study used immunosequencing to profile the T cell repertoires of approximately 650 subjects and linked those repertoires to cytomegalovirus serostatus. Along with the roughly 700-subject first cohort, a separate validation cohort of about 110 different subjects was used. High-throughput TCR immunosequencing, statistical association of individual TCRs with disease status, and machine learning were combined to predict cytomegalovirus infection status. To study patterns of TCR occurrence, a later analysis re-analyzed previously published TCR beta repertoires from 666 donors and added high-resolution HLA genotyping. Rather than drawing on any new phenotypic data, the later analysis identified candidate immune exposures from TCR beta sequences and the way those sequences occurred across donors. An earlier analysis of approximately 640 of the donors applied high-throughput TCR beta sequencing to assess whether each TCR beta V gene segment acted as functional or pseudogenic. Alongside the repertoire data, information on donor age, sex, ethnicity and CMV serostatus was compiled. In a later genetic analysis, genome-wide SNP genotypes for about 55% of the 666 donors were used, and that subset was treated as a discovery cohort. All discovery cohort repertoires had been generated using a single sequencing platform. HLA typing included class I and class II loci at four-digit resolution. The number of typed donors differed by locus: roughly 620-640 for A, B, C, DRB1 and DQB1; approximately 530 for DQA1; approximately 600 for DPA1; and 400 to 480 for DPB1. Because of strong linkage in the cohort, five DR-DQ haplotypes were treated as single units for association and clustering. Among 350 to 400 genotyped donors of the cohort, an average of around 240,000 unique TCR beta nucleotide sequences were sequenced per donor, about a sixth of them non-productive. General conclusions and limits of the study: A later genetic analysis reported fewer N-insertions in productive TCRs among donors in an Asian-associated ancestry cluster than the roughly 670-donor mean. The earlier analysis of almost 600 of the donors excluded roughly 17 rarely observed V segments, including chromosome 9 orphons, because counts were too low. Only TCR beta chains were sequenced in this cohort, and the absence of alpha or paired-chain data limited detectable features. According to a later analysis, TCR association rates differed among HLA loci, with DRB1 alleles showing the most associated TCRs and HLA-C alleles showing the fewest. A later genetic analysis associated a missense DCLRE1C variant with V-gene and J-gene trimming of TCR beta chains, and an independent cohort replicated the association. Linkage disequilibrium might explain the correlated functional status among segregating V segments, but an unknown experimental factor could not be ruled out. Because HLA typing was unavailable for some donors at each locus, only the typed subset was used in association tests. Strong co-occurrence of HLA alleles, especially DR and DQ, made assigning TCR associations to individual alleles difficult. A few of the identified cytomegalovirus-associated TCR beta chains were confirmed in vitro to be specific for cytomegalovirus antigens. Most TCR sequences were seen in very few donors, while some public TCRs were found in many individuals. Roughly uniform sequencing depth across donors was assumed in presence/absence analyses, although this assumption may not hold. A later analysis reported that several top co-occurrence clusters appeared linked to parvovirus B19, influenza, CMV and Epstein-Barr virus. According to the authors, the approach could potentially be generalized to other disease states and immunological phenotypes. Most CMV-associated TCR beta chains appeared to be HLA-restricted in a later analysis, and the HLA associations seemed to be driven largely by CMV exposure. The 87-base-pair reads could not distinguish some IMGT-functional V segments, including TRBV6-2 and TRBV6-3, so those segments were excluded. A total of about 180 TCR beta chains were listed by the study as associated with cytomegalovirus. For the cohort, immune exposure information was limited to CMV serostatus. An earlier analysis of approximately 600 of the donors showed that most TCR beta V segments appeared in productive rearrangements either about 90% or about 30% of the time, which broadly matched IMGT annotations. In both the original and validation cohorts, the classifier was reported to diagnose cytomegalovirus status with high specificity and sensitivity. A further reported finding was that TCR beta sequences accurately predicted the HLA-A and HLA-B alleles for most subjects in the first cohort. At a false discovery rate of 0.05, a later analysis linked 16,951 TCR beta sequences to specific HLA alleles. A cluster of highly shared sequence variants was judged likely to represent a technical artifact of the sequencing pipeline. A later analysis found that HLA-associated TCR beta chains were more clonally expanded and had lower generation probabilities than equally common non-associated chains.

The cohort was made up of approximately 700 healthy bone marrow donors. All cohort members were sampled while nominally healthy, although unrecorded immune exposures were likely present. The donor tested CMV seropositive, placing the donor among the 310 or so seropositive members of the cohort. A peripheral blood sample was collected from each donor, and TCR beta sequencing was performed on peripheral blood mononuclear cells. Genomic DNA was extracted from the blood cell samples with the Qiagen DNeasy Blood Extraction Kit. The receptor was isolated from a man aged 18 to 30 in good health and CMV-seropositive. Material: PBMCs. This receptor chain uses TRBV30 and TRBJ2-1, with 7 bases matching TRBD2. The DNA reads TGTGCCTCTAGCGGCAACTCCTACAATGAGCAGTTCTTC. It translates to CASSGNSYNEQFF.